These 6 T cell receptor beta chains share one sample of origin, sequenced in a study of blood T cell repertoires in COVID-19. Only in-frame clones appear in the TCRdb table, and some are missing; sequencing was by immunoSEQ multiplex PCR. The sample has about 130,000 clones, around 79% seen once. Sequencing input: peripheral blood. All receptors derive from a woman aged 70-85 years with COVID-19, enrolled during active disease.

In this sample, this clone turned up many times. The gene calls are TRBV19 and TRBJ1-2, with 8 bases that match TRBD1. V was clipped by 6 bases and J by 1 base; unmatched bases: 4. The CDR3 length is 14 residues. Germline assignment: CDR1 LNHDA and CDR2 SQIVND (reference sequence). The CDR3 loop reads CASSRTGSNYGYTF. The CDR3 region has the DNA TGTGCCAGTAGCCGGACAGGGAGTAACTATGGCTACACCTTC. The full variable domain, rest sourced from reference TRBV19 and TRBJ1-2, is DGGITQSPKYLFRKEGQNVTLSCEQNLNHDAMYWYRQDPGQGLRLIYYSQIVNDFQKGDIAEGYSVSREKKESFPLTVTSAQKNPTAFYLCASSRTGSNYGYTFGSGTRLTVV.

The chain combines TRBV7-2 with TRBJ2-1; TRBD2 is a possible D gene (6 bases). V gave up 4 bases and J gave up 10 bases, with 17 bases separating them. There are 14 residues in the CDR3. CDR1 is SGHTA, CDR2 FQGNSA, per germline. CDR3 sequence: CASSSGGNWVEQFF. Written as DNA, the CDR3 is TGTGCCAGCAGCTCTGGGGGGAACTGGGTGGAGCAGTTCTTC.

CDR3 bases: TGTGCCAGCAGCCAAGGAGACAGGATCTATGGCTACACCTTC. Its translation is CASSQGDRIYGYTF. The V gene is TRBV3-1 (or the pseudogene TRBV3-2), the J gene TRBJ1-2, with a weak D call TRBD1 (6 bases). CDR3 length: 14 residues. The germline gives CDR1 LGHDT, CDR2 YNNKEL (reference sequence). Trimming left V 1 base short and J 4 bases short, with 10 bases between.

This clone was seen only a few times. The rearrangement uses TRBV6-1 and TRBJ1-5; D is unresolved. Trimming pared 2 bases from V and 2 bases from J, leaving 10 bases between. Per germline, CDR1 MNHNS and CDR2 SASEGT. This CDR3 has 15 residues. CDR3 residues: CASSESSPRNQPQHF. In DNA, the CDR3 is TGTGCCAGCAGTGAATCGAGCCCCCGCAATCAGCCCCAGCATTTT.

The chain uses TRBV7-2 and TRBJ2-5, with a possible D match to TRBD1 (5 bases). Germline V gene data show CDR1 as SGHTA and CDR2 as FQGNSA. The CDR3 length is 13 residues. V lost 4 bases to trimming and J lost 0 bases, with 6 bases between them. CDR3: CASSWTNQETQYF. CDR3 nucleotide sequence: TGTGCCAGCAGCTGGACAAACCAAGAGACCCAGTACTTC. Together with reference TRBV7-2 and TRBJ2-5, the CDR3 gives the full variable domain: GAGVSQSPSNKVTEKGKDVELRCDPISGHTALYWYRQSLGQGLEFLIYFQGNSAPDKSGLPSDRFSAERTGGSVSTLTIQRTQQEDSAVYLCASSWTNQETQYFGPGTRLLVL.

This clone has just one count. An end of the junction does not agree with germline; a read error may underlie this. The chain joins TRBV7-7 to TRBJ2-3; D remains unclear. Germline values: CDR1 SSHAT, CDR2 FNYEAQ (reference sequence). The CDR3 contains 12 residues. CDR3 coding DNA: TGTGCTAGCAGCCCCGGCACAGATACGCAGTATTTT. Its translation: CASSPGTDTQYF.